The 11 T cell receptor beta chains reported below all come from one sample, sequenced in a study of cytomegalovirus exposure and HLA in healthy donors. The method was immunoSEQ multiplex PCR; TCRdb's version includes in-frame clones alone and lacks a portion of them. The sample lists around 220,000 clones; around 88% were seen once. Sequencing was carried out using PBMCs. Receptors originate from a young woman in good health and CMV-seronegative.

CDR3 DNA: TGCGCCAGCAGCTTTACTAGCCCCGGGGAGCTGTTTTTT. It yields the protein CASSFTSPGELFF. The chain uses TRBV5-1 and TRBJ2-2, with D possibly being TRBD2 (6 bases). The ends were cut back, 2 bases at V and 6 bases at J, with 8 bases in the middle. The V gene's germline CDR1 is SGHRS and CDR2 YFSETQ. The CDR3 extends over 13 amino acids. Combining the CDR3 with reference TRBV5-1 and TRBJ2-2 gives the whole variable domain KAGVTQTPRYLIKTRGQQVTLSCSPISGHRSVSWYQQTPGQGLQFLFEYFSETQRNKGNFPGRFSGRQFSNSRSEMNVSTLELGDSALYLCASSFTSPGELFFGEGSRLTVL.

This rearrangement joins TRBV7-2 to TRBJ2-3; D ambiguous. The CDR3 has 14 residues. V was cut by 1 base and J by 3 bases, with 8 bases left in between. CDR1 and CDR2 (germline): SGHTA, FQGNSA. The chain's CDR3 is CASSLVSDTDTQYF. The CDR3 DNA is TGTGCCAGCAGCTTAGTATCAGATACAGATACGCAGTATTTT. The variable domain in full, with the rest retrieved from reference TRBV7-2 and TRBJ2-3, is GAGVSQSPSNKVTEKGKDVELRCDPISGHTALYWYRQSLGQGLEFLIYFQGNSAPDKSGLPSDRFSAERTGGSVSTLTIQRTQQEDSAVYLCASSLVSDTDTQYFGPGTRLTVL.

The chain employs TRBV6-5 and TRBJ1-3; no definite D call. There are 15 residues in the CDR3. Per germline, CDR1 MNHEY and CDR2 SVGAGI. Trimming pared 10 bases from V and 0 bases from J, leaving 16 bases between. The CDR3 DNA reads TGTGCCACAGGACGCCGGGCGGGCTCTGGAAACACCATATATTTT. It translates to CATGRRAGSGNTIYF.

The chain is built from TRBV28 and TRBJ1-2, with TRBD1 as a possible D gene (5 bases). CDR3 size: 15 residues. The V and J ends lost 3 bases and 1 base respectively, with 12 bases between them. Germline lookup yields CDR1 MDHEN and CDR2 SYDVKM. The CDR3 nucleotides read TGTGCCAGCAGTTTCCCTCGGGGGGATAACTATGGCTACACCTTC. Its translation: CASSFPRGDNYGYTF.

The V gene is TRBV19, the J gene TRBJ1-2; D perhaps matches TRBD1 (5 bases). The CDR3 covers 18 residues. V was cut by 6 bases and J by 4 bases, with 27 bases left in between. Germline V gene sequence: CDR1 LNHDA, CDR2 SQIVND (reference sequence). The CDR3 loop is CASRSRPGGGSEFYGYTF. The CDR3 coding sequence is TGTGCCAGTAGAAGTAGGCCTGGGGGAGGCTCGGAATTCTATGGCTACACCTTC.

Remarks on this clone: The sample contains more than one DNA sequence encoding this CDR3. The rearrangement links TRBV5-1 to TRBJ1-2, with a tentative D call TRBD1 (5 bases). Trimming stripped 4 bases from V and 3 bases from J, with 10 bases between. Germline CDR1 SGHRS, CDR2 YFSETQ. The CDR3 covers 13 residues. In nucleotides, the CDR3 is TGCGCCAGCAGCATCGACAGAGACTATGGCTACACCTTC. Translation gives CASSIDRDYGYTF.

This chain connects TRBV27 to TRBJ2-3; D gene uncertain. The ends were cut back, 4 bases at V and 5 bases at J, with 16 bases in the middle. CDR1 MNHEY and CDR2 SMNVEV come from the germline V gene (reference sequence). CDR3 length equals 15 residues. CDR3 sequence reads: CASSSTVYALDTQYF. The CDR3 coding sequence is TGTGCCAGCAGTTCAACAGTCTACGCCTTAGATACGCAGTATTTT.

The chain links TRBV5-6 to TRBJ2-7; D is undetermined. This CDR3 comprises 16 residues. V was cut by 3 bases and J by 4 bases, with 20 bases left in between. CDR1 and CDR2 (germline): SGHDT, YYEEEE. The CDR3 nucleotides are TGTGCCAGCAGCTCCCGTTGGCCCCGGGTTAGGTACGAGCAGTACTTC. Protein sequence: CASSSRWPRVRYEQYF.

This CDR3 is CASSLASARGYEQYF. In DNA, the CDR3 is TGCGCCAGCAGCTTGGCTTCAGCCAGGGGGTACGAGCAGTACTTC. The chain combines TRBV5-1 with TRBJ2-7; 7 bases fit TRBD1. The CDR3 contains 15 residues. Losses at the gene ends were 0 bases for V and 4 bases for J; bases not matched to a gene: 7. Germline CDR1 reads SGHRS; CDR2 reads YFSETQ.

The chain combines TRBV7-2 with TRBJ2-5; TRBD2 matches at 14 bases. This CDR3 spans 16 amino acids. Germline assignment: CDR1 SGHTA and CDR2 FQGNSA. With 5 bases clipped from V and 2 bases from J, the junction kept 4 bases outside the gene matches. The CDR3 protein is CASSRTSGRSQETQYF. CDR3 bases: TGTGCCAGCAGCAGGACTAGCGGGAGGTCTCAAGAGACCCAGTACTTC.

V is TRBV29-1 and J is TRBJ1-1; tentative D call: TRBD1 (5 bases). V was cut by 4 bases and J by 4 bases, with 13 bases left in between. This CDR3 has 13 residues. Germline CDR1 is SQVTM and CDR2 is ANQGSEA. The CDR3 nucleotides are TGCAGCGTTGTGCGGGGGACCCTCACTGAAGCTTTCTTT. The encoded protein is CSVVRGTLTEAFF.